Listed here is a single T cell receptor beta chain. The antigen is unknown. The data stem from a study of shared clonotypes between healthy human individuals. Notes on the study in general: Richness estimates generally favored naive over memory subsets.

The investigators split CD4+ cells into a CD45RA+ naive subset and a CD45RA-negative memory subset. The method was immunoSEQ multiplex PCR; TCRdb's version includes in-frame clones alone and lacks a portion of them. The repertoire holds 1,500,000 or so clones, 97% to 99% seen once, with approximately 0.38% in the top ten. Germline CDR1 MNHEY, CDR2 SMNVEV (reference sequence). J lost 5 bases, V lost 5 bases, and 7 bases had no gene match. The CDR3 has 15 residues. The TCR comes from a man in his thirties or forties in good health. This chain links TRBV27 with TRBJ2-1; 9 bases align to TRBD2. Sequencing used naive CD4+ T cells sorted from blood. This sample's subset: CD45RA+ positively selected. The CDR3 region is CASSPIAGVHNEQFF. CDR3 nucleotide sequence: TGTGCCAGCAGTCCCATAGCGGGAGTCCACAATGAGCAGTTCTTC.